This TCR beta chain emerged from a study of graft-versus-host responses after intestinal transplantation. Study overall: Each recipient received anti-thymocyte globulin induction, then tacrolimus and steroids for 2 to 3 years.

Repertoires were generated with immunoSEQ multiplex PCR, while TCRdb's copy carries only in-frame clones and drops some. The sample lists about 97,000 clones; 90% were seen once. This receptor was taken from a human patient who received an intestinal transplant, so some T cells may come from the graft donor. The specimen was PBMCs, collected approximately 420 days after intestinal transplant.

The CDR3 spells CASSPLRDRARAFF. The CDR3 bases are TGTGCCAGCAGCCCCCTCCGGGACAGAGCACGAGCTTTCTTT. V usage is TRBV5-5 and J usage is TRBJ1-1; 7 nucleotides agree with TRBD1. The J segment lost 10 bases and the V segment lost 4 bases, leaving 13 bases of the junction unmatched. The CDR3 loop spans 14 amino acids. Germline V CDR1 and CDR2: SGHKS, YYEKEE (reference sequence).